These 2 T cell receptor beta chains originate from one sample sequenced in a study of shared clonotypes between healthy human individuals. Sequencing used immunoSEQ multiplex PCR; TCRdb keeps in-frame clones, though not all of them. The top ten clones hold about 1.1% of a sample with over 2 million clones, roughly 95% of them seen once. Naive CD8 populations comprised CD45RO-negative cells positively selected for CCR7, excluding terminally differentiated effector memory CD45RA+ cells. Sequencing used naive CD8+ T cells sorted from blood. The receptors originated from a man between 18 and 35 years old in good health.

The V call is TRBV2, the J call TRBJ2-2; the D is unclear. The CDR3 runs to 15 residues. V lost 6 bases to trimming and J lost 0 bases, with 11 bases between them. CDR1 is SNHLY, CDR2 FYNNEI, per germline. The CDR3 spells CASRTDGTNTGELFF. The CDR3 region has the DNA TGTGCCAGCAGAACGGACGGAACGAACACCGGGGAGCTGTTTTTT.

The chain uses TRBV21-1 and TRBJ2-7. TRBV21-1 counts as a pseudogene. The CDR3 spans 16 residues. The CDR3 DNA reads as TGTGCCAGCAGCAGTCAGAAGAAAAGGCCGGAAAACGAGCAGTACTTC. Protein sequence: CASSSQKKRPENEQYF.